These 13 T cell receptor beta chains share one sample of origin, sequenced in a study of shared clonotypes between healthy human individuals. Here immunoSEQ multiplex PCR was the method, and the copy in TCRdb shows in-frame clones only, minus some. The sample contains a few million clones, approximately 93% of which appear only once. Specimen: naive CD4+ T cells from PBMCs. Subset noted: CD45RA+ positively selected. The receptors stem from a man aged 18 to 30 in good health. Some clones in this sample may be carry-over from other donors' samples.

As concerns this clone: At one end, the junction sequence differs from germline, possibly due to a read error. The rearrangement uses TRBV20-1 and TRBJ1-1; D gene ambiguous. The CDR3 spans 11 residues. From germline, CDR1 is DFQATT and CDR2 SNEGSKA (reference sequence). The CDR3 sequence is CSARVVGEALF. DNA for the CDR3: TGCAGTGCTAGAGTTGTCGGGGAAGCTCTCTTT.

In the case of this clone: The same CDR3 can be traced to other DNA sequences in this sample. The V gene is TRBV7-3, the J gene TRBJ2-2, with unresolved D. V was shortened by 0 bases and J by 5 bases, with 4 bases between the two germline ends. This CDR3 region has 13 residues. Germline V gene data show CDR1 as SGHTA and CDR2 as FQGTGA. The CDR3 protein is CASSLTVTGELFF. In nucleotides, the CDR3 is TGTGCCAGCAGCTTAACAGTGACCGGGGAGCTGTTTTTT.

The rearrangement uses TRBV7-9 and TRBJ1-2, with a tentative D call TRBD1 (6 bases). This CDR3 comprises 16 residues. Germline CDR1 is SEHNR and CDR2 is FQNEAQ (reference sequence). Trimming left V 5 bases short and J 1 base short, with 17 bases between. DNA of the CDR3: TGTGCCAGCAGCCCCTCGGGGGCGGTCTATAACTATGGCTACACCTTC. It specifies CASSPSGAVYNYGYTF.

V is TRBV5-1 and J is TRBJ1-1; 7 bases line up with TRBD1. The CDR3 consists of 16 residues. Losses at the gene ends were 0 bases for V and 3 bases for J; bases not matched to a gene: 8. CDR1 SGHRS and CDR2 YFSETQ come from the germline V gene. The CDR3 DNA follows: TGCGCCAGCAGCTTGGAGGGGGCTTCATGGGACACTGAAGCTTTCTTT. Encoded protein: CASSLEGASWDTEAFF.

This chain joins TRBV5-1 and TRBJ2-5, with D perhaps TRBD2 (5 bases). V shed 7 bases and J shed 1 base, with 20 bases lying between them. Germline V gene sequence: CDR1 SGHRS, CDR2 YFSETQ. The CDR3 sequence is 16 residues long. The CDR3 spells CASAPGKSGPQETQYF. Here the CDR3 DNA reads TGCGCCAGCGCCCCGGGGAAGTCAGGACCCCAAGAGACCCAGTACTTC.

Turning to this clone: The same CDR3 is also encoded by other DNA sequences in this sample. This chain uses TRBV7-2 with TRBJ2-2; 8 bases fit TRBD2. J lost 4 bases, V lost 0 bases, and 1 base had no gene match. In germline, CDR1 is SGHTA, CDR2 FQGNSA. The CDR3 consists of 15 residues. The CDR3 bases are TGTGCCAGCAGCTTAGCCGGGGGGGGCACCGGGGAGCTGTTTTTT. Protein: CASSLAGGGTGELFF.

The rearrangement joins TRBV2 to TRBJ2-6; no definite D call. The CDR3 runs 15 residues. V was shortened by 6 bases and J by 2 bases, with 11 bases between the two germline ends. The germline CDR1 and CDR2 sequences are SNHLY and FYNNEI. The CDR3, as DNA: TGTGCCAGCAGGGACCAATCGACTGGGGCCAACGTCCTGACTTTC. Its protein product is CASRDQSTGANVLTF.

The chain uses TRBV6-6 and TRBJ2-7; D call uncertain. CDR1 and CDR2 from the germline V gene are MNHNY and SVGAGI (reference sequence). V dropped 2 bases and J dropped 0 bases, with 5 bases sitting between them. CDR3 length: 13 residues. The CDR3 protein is CASSYGNSYEQYF. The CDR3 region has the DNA TGTGCCAGCAGTTACGGGAACTCCTACGAGCAGTACTTC.

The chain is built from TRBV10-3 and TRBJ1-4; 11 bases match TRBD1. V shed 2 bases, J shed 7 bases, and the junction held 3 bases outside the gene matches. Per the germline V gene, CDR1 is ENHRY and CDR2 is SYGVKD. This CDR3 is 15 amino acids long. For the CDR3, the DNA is TGTGCCATCAGTGAGCCAGGGACAGGGGGTGAAAAACTGTTTTTT. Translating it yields CAISEPGTGGEKLFF.

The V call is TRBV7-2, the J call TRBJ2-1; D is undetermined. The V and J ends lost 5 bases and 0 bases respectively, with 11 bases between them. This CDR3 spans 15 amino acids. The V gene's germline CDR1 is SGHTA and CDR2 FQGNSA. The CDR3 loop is CASSPALSSYNEQFF. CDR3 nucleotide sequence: TGTGCCAGCAGCCCGGCCCTGTCCTCCTACAATGAGCAGTTCTTC.

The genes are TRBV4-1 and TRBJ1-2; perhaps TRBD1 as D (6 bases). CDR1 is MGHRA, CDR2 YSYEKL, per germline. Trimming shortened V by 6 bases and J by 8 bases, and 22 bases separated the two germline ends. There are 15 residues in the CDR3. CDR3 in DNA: TGCGCCAGCAGAGCTCCGGGACAACAGCCACGGGGCTACACCTTC. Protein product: CASRAPGQQPRGYTF.

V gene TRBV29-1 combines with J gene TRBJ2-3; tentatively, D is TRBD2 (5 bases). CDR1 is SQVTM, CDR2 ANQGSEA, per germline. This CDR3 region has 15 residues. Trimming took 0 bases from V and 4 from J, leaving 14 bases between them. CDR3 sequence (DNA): TGCAGCGTTGAAGATGCCCGGACTGGCCCAGATACGCAGTATTTT. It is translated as CSVEDARTGPDTQYF.

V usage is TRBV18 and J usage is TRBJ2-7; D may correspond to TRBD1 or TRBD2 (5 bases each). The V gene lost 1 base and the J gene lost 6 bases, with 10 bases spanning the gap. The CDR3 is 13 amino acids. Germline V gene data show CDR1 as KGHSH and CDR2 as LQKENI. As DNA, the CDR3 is TGTGCCAGCTCACCACGGGACCCAGTCGAGCAGTACTTC. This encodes CASSPRDPVEQYF.